A selection of T cell receptor beta chains follows, all from one sample in a study of cytomegalovirus exposure and HLA in healthy donors. Data came from immunoSEQ multiplex PCR; TCRdb stores just in-frame clones and leaves some out. This table has about 93,000 clones, roughly four fifths appearing once. The sample was PBMCs. Receptors were obtained from a man aged 25 to 40 in good health and CMV-seronegative. CDR3s include the opening cysteine and the closing phenylalanine or tryptophan. Each record gives: D gene, CDR3 length, clone size, J gene, V gene, CDR3 protein, CDR3 DNA. The D gene is left open where the match is weak. Rows may omit the clone size; those that give it use once, few, many or a size class.

D gene: -
CDR3 length: 15
clone size: -
J gene: TRBJ1-1
V gene: TRBV27
CDR3 protein: CASSLTGWGGSEAFF
CDR3 DNA: TGTGCCAGCTCCTTGACGGGGTGGGGTGGGTCTGAAGCTTTCTTT

D gene: -
CDR3 length: 18
clone size: -
J gene: TRBJ2-1
V gene: TRBV4-1
CDR3 protein: CASSQEAPITSQDNEQFF
CDR3 DNA: TGCGCCAGCAGCCAAGAGGCGCCGATCACAAGCCAGGACAATGAGCAGTTCTTC

D gene: TRBD2
CDR3 length: 15
clone size: -
J gene: TRBJ2-1
V gene: TRBV6-4
CDR3 protein: CASSARTSANNEQFF
CDR3 DNA: TGTGCCAGCAGTGCGCGGACTAGCGCTAACAATGAGCAGTTCTTC

D gene: TRBD1
CDR3 length: 15
clone size: -
J gene: TRBJ2-3
V gene: TRBV5-1
CDR3 protein: CASSKDRGSADTQYF
CDR3 DNA: TGCGCCAGCAGCAAGGACAGGGGGTCCGCAGATACGCAGTATTTT

D gene: -
CDR3 length: 12
clone size: -
J gene: TRBJ2-1
V gene: TRBV5-6
CDR3 protein: CASSLATIEQFF
CDR3 DNA: TGTGCCAGCAGCCTCGCGACTATTGAGCAGTTCTTC

D gene: -
CDR3 length: 15
clone size: once
J gene: TRBJ2-1
V gene: TRBV5-1
CDR3 protein: CASSLGAGSGNEQFF
CDR3 DNA: TGCGCCAGCAGCTTGGGGGCTGGGTCCGGCAATGAGCAGTTCTTC

D gene: -
CDR3 length: 11
clone size: -
J gene: TRBJ1-4
V gene: TRBV18
CDR3 protein: CASSPGRELFF
CDR3 DNA: TGTGCCAGCTCACCGGGCAGGGAACTGTTTTTT

D gene: -
CDR3 length: 13
clone size: -
J gene: TRBJ2-1
V gene: TRBV5-1
CDR3 protein: CASSLSGGYEQFF
CDR3 DNA: TGCGCCAGCAGCTTAAGTGGAGGCTATGAGCAGTTCTTC

D gene: TRBD1
CDR3 length: 16
clone size: -
J gene: TRBJ1-1
V gene: TRBV7-6
CDR3 protein: CASSQTWTGGNTEAFF
CDR3 DNA: TGTGCCAGCAGCCAGACGTGGACAGGGGGGAACACTGAAGCTTTCTTT

D gene: -
CDR3 length: 14
clone size: -
J gene: TRBJ1-2
V gene: TRBV28
CDR3 protein: CASRRQETNYGYTF
CDR3 DNA: TGTGCCAGCAGGCGACAGGAGACTAACTATGGCTACACCTTC

D gene: -
CDR3 length: 15
clone size: -
J gene: TRBJ2-1
V gene: TRBV6-1
CDR3 protein: CASSEALASYNEQFF
CDR3 DNA: TGTGCCAGCAGTGAAGCGCTAGCGTCCTACAATGAGCAGTTCTTC

D gene: -
CDR3 length: 14
clone size: -
J gene: TRBJ2-5
V gene: TRBV19
CDR3 protein: CASNPMSFQETQYF
CDR3 DNA: TGTGCCAGTAACCCAATGAGTTTCCAAGAGACCCAGTACTTC

D gene: -
CDR3 length: 14
clone size: few
J gene: TRBJ1-1
V gene: TRBV5-1
CDR3 protein: CASGSPGTPYEAFF
CDR3 DNA: TGCGCCAGCGGCTCCCCCGGGACACCGTATGAAGCTTTCTTT

D gene: -
CDR3 length: 13
clone size: -
J gene: TRBJ1-5
V gene: TRBV27
CDR3 protein: CASSGGPWWPQHF
CDR3 DNA: TGTGCCAGCAGCGGCGGGCCCTGGTGGCCCCAGCATTTT

D gene: TRBD1
CDR3 length: 15
clone size: -
J gene: TRBJ1-2
V gene: TRBV27
CDR3 protein: CASSLQTGLGYGYTF
CDR3 DNA: TGTGCCAGCAGTTTACAGACAGGGTTGGGCTATGGCTACACCTTC

D gene: TRBD2
CDR3 length: 17
clone size: -
J gene: TRBJ2-1
V gene: TRBV27
CDR3 protein: CASSPSSWAGGLNEQFF
CDR3 DNA: TGTGCCAGCAGTCCCTCCTCCTGGGCGGGAGGATTGAATGAGCAGTTCTTC

D gene: TRBD1
CDR3 length: 15
clone size: -
J gene: TRBJ1-2
V gene: TRBV9
CDR3 protein: CASSAIPGQGDGYTF
CDR3 DNA: TGTGCCAGCAGCGCCATACCGGGACAGGGGGATGGCTACACCTTC

D gene: -
CDR3 length: 14
clone size: -
J gene: TRBJ2-2
V gene: TRBV9
CDR3 protein: CASSEGIATGELFF
CDR3 DNA: TGTGCCAGCAGCGAGGGGATAGCCACTGGGGAGCTGTTTTTT

D gene: -
CDR3 length: 14
clone size: -
J gene: TRBJ1-1
V gene: TRBV6-5
CDR3 protein: CASSYSSGDTEAFF
CDR3 DNA: TGTGCCAGCAGTTACTCGTCGGGGGACACTGAAGCTTTCTTT

D gene: TRBD1
CDR3 length: 13
clone size: -
J gene: TRBJ1-2
V gene: TRBV5-1
CDR3 protein: CASSFDRAEGYTF
CDR3 DNA: TGCGCCAGCAGCTTTGACAGGGCCGAGGGCTACACCTTC

D gene: -
CDR3 length: 11
clone size: once
J gene: TRBJ1-1
V gene: TRBV20-1
CDR3 protein: CSASDSNEAFF
CDR3 DNA: TGCAGTGCTAGTGACAGTAATGAAGCTTTCTTT

D gene: -
CDR3 length: 15
clone size: many
J gene: TRBJ1-1
V gene: TRBV9
CDR3 protein: CASSPSGIRYTEAFF
CDR3 DNA: TGTGCCAGCAGCCCATCAGGGATACGCTACACTGAAGCTTTCTTT

D gene: -
CDR3 length: 15
clone size: once
J gene: TRBJ1-6
V gene: TRBV9
CDR3 protein: CASSVSLSDNSPLHF
CDR3 DNA: TGTGCCAGCAGCGTTTCTCTATCCGATAATTCACCCCTCCACTTT

D gene: TRBD1
CDR3 length: 16
clone size: -
J gene: TRBJ1-2
V gene: TRBV4-3
CDR3 protein: CASSPGTGDLNYGYTF
CDR3 DNA: TGCGCCAGCAGCCCAGGAACAGGGGACCTTAACTATGGCTACACCTTC

D gene: -
CDR3 length: 14
clone size: few
J gene: TRBJ2-2
V gene: TRBV7-9
CDR3 protein: CASSFDRGTGELFF
CDR3 DNA: TGTGCCAGCAGCTTCGATAGGGGCACCGGGGAGCTGTTTTTT

D gene: -
CDR3 length: 13
clone size: -
J gene: TRBJ1-1
V gene: TRBV6-5
CDR3 protein: CASSYSGGTEAFF
CDR3 DNA: TGTGCCAGCAGTTACTCGGGGGGGACTGAAGCTTTCTTT

D gene: TRBD2
CDR3 length: 17
clone size: few
J gene: TRBJ2-7
V gene: TRBV5-1
CDR3 protein: CASSLAFTSGINYEQYF
CDR3 DNA: TGCGCCAGCAGCTTGGCCTTCACTAGCGGGATAAACTACGAGCAGTACTTC

D gene: TRBD1
CDR3 length: 14
clone size: -
J gene: TRBJ1-1
V gene: TRBV19
CDR3 protein: CASQDRGRGVEAFF
CDR3 DNA: TGTGCCAGTCAGGACAGGGGGCGAGGCGTTGAAGCTTTCTTT

D gene: -
CDR3 length: 15
clone size: -
J gene: TRBJ2-1
V gene: TRBV19
CDR3 protein: CASSWGGLGYNEQFF
CDR3 DNA: TGTGCCAGTAGTTGGGGGGGGCTAGGATACAATGAGCAGTTCTTC

D gene: -
CDR3 length: 15
clone size: -
J gene: TRBJ1-2
V gene: TRBV28
CDR3 protein: CASSSPVGTNYGYTF
CDR3 DNA: TGTGCCAGCAGTTCCCCCGTGGGCACCAACTATGGCTACACCTTC

D gene: TRBD2
CDR3 length: 16
clone size: -
J gene: TRBJ2-1
V gene: TRBV5-5
CDR3 protein: CASSLQGLREGDEQFF
CDR3 DNA: TGTGCCAGCAGCCTGCAGGGTCTAAGGGAGGGAGATGAGCAGTTCTTC

D gene: -
CDR3 length: 14
clone size: -
J gene: TRBJ2-7
V gene: TRBV29-1
CDR3 protein: CSVIRGFSTYEQYF
CDR3 DNA: TGCAGCGTGATCCGCGGTTTCTCCACCTACGAGCAGTACTTC

D gene: -
CDR3 length: 15
clone size: -
J gene: TRBJ1-5
V gene: TRBV27
CDR3 protein: CASSLGRAGNQPQHF
CDR3 DNA: TGTGCCAGCAGTTTAGGGAGGGCTGGCAATCAGCCCCAGCATTTT

D gene: -
CDR3 length: 15
clone size: few
J gene: TRBJ1-4
V gene: TRBV28
CDR3 protein: CASRQESGSNEKLFF
CDR3 DNA: TGTGCCAGCAGACAGGAGTCCGGATCCAATGAAAAACTGTTTTTT

D gene: TRBD1
CDR3 length: 15
clone size: -
J gene: TRBJ1-1
V gene: TRBV4-2
CDR3 protein: CASSQGGQVNTEAFF
CDR3 DNA: TGTGCCAGCAGCCAAGGGGGACAGGTGAACACTGAAGCTTTCTTT

D gene: -
CDR3 length: 15
clone size: -
J gene: TRBJ2-3
V gene: TRBV7-2
CDR3 protein: CASSLRDISTDTQYF
CDR3 DNA: TGTGCCAGCAGCTTAAGGGACATAAGCACAGATACGCAGTATTTT

D gene: TRBD1
CDR3 length: 15
clone size: -
J gene: TRBJ2-6
V gene: TRBV2
CDR3 protein: CATGQGPSGANVLTF
CDR3 DNA: TGTGCCACTGGACAGGGCCCTTCTGGGGCCAACGTCCTGACTTTC

D gene: -
CDR3 length: 13
clone size: once
J gene: TRBJ2-3
V gene: TRBV2
CDR3 protein: CASRDYSTDTQYF
CDR3 DNA: TGTGCCAGCAGGGACTACTCCACAGATACGCAGTATTTT

D gene: TRBD1
CDR3 length: 15
clone size: -
J gene: TRBJ1-5
V gene: TRBV2
CDR3 protein: CASTAHGQGYQPQHF
CDR3 DNA: TGTGCCAGCACCGCTCACGGACAGGGCTATCAGCCCCAGCATTTT

D gene: -
CDR3 length: 15
clone size: -
J gene: TRBJ2-4
V gene: TRBV7-2
CDR3 protein: CASSQAGAGIYIQYF
CDR3 DNA: TGTGCCAGCAGCCAGGCAGGGGCAGGTATTTACATTCAGTACTTC

D gene: TRBD2
CDR3 length: 12
clone size: few
J gene: TRBJ2-2
V gene: TRBV6-5
CDR3 protein: CASSGGSGELFF
CDR3 DNA: TGTGCCAGCAGCGGGGGGTCCGGGGAGCTGTTTTTT

D gene: -
CDR3 length: 13
clone size: -
J gene: TRBJ1-5
V gene: TRBV9
CDR3 protein: CASSAGVGQPQHF
CDR3 DNA: TGTGCCAGCAGCGCCGGGGTTGGTCAGCCCCAGCATTTT

D gene: -
CDR3 length: 15
clone size: -
J gene: TRBJ1-1
V gene: TRBV5-4
CDR3 protein: CASSLVGGGNTEAFF
CDR3 DNA: TGTGCCAGCAGCTTGGTAGGGGGGGGGAACACTGAAGCTTTCTTT

D gene: -
CDR3 length: 13
clone size: -
J gene: TRBJ1-3
V gene: TRBV6-5
CDR3 protein: CASSRGSGNTIYF
CDR3 DNA: TGTGCCAGCAGCCGGGGGTCTGGAAACACCATATATTTT

D gene: TRBD1
CDR3 length: 16
clone size: -
J gene: TRBJ1-5
V gene: TRBV2
CDR3 protein: CASNGPANRGGQPQHF
CDR3 DNA: TGTGCCAGCAACGGCCCCGCGAACAGGGGAGGTCAGCCCCAGCATTTT

D gene: -
CDR3 length: 16
clone size: -
J gene: TRBJ1-6
V gene: TRBV2
CDR3 protein: CASSENRGLDNSPLHF
CDR3 DNA: TGTGCCAGCAGTGAAAACCGGGGGTTAGATAATTCACCCCTCCACTTT

D gene: -
CDR3 length: 15
clone size: -
J gene: TRBJ2-2
V gene: TRBV7-6
CDR3 protein: CASSQGGQYTGELFF
CDR3 DNA: TGTGCCAGCAGCCAAGGCGGACAGTACACCGGGGAGCTGTTTTTT

D gene: -
CDR3 length: 14
clone size: -
J gene: TRBJ2-3
V gene: TRBV29-1
CDR3 protein: CSAPRGGVGDTQYF
CDR3 DNA: TGCAGCGCCCCGAGGGGGGGCGTCGGAGATACGCAGTATTTT

D gene: TRBD2
CDR3 length: 16
clone size: -
J gene: TRBJ2-7
V gene: TRBV7-6
CDR3 protein: CASSSQGTSGGYEQYF
CDR3 DNA: TGTGCCAGCAGCTCCCAAGGGACTAGCGGGGGCTACGAGCAGTACTTC

D gene: -
CDR3 length: 12
clone size: -
J gene: TRBJ2-1
V gene: TRBV25-1
CDR3 protein: CASVQKPNEQFF
CDR3 DNA: TGTGCCAGCGTCCAGAAACCCAATGAGCAGTTCTTC

D gene: TRBD1
CDR3 length: 14
clone size: -
J gene: TRBJ1-1
V gene: TRBV7-9
CDR3 protein: CASSRQGRDTEAFF
CDR3 DNA: TGTGCCAGCAGCCGACAGGGGAGGGACACTGAAGCTTTCTTT

D gene: TRBD1
CDR3 length: 16
clone size: -
J gene: TRBJ1-4
V gene: TRBV7-8
CDR3 protein: CASSLGQGAPNEKLFF
CDR3 DNA: TGTGCCAGCAGCTTGGGACAGGGGGCACCTAATGAAAAACTGTTTTTT

D gene: TRBD2
CDR3 length: 16
clone size: -
J gene: TRBJ2-1
V gene: TRBV19
CDR3 protein: CASSPQRDWAYNEQFF
CDR3 DNA: TGTGCCAGTAGTCCTCAGCGGGATTGGGCCTACAATGAGCAGTTCTTC

D gene: -
CDR3 length: 16
clone size: -
J gene: TRBJ1-1
V gene: TRBV7-8
CDR3 protein: CASSFVSGGLNTEAFF
CDR3 DNA: TGTGCCAGCAGCTTTGTGTCGGGGGGCTTGAACACTGAAGCTTTCTTT

D gene: -
CDR3 length: 16
clone size: -
J gene: TRBJ1-5
V gene: TRBV7-9
CDR3 protein: CASSLGGGDSNQPQHF
CDR3 DNA: TGTGCCAGCAGCTTGGGGGGTGGGGATAGCAATCAGCCCCAGCATTTT

D gene: -
CDR3 length: 18
clone size: -
J gene: TRBJ2-2
V gene: TRBV4-2
CDR3 protein: CASSQGSRGAGGTGELFF
CDR3 DNA: TGTGCCAGCAGCCAAGGCTCTCGGGGGGCCGGTGGCACCGGGGAGCTGTTTTTT

D gene: -
CDR3 length: 15
clone size: -
J gene: TRBJ1-1
V gene: TRBV5-5
CDR3 protein: CASSLFSGEGTEAFF
CDR3 DNA: TGTGCCAGCAGCTTGTTCTCAGGGGAGGGCACTGAAGCTTTCTTT

D gene: -
CDR3 length: 12
clone size: -
J gene: TRBJ1-1
V gene: TRBV7-9
CDR3 protein: CSSSLLWQEAFF
CDR3 DNA: TGTTCCAGCAGCTTATTATGGCAAGAAGCTTTCTTT